Listed below are T cell receptor beta chains from one sample, sequenced in a study of blood T cell repertoires in COVID-19. Assay: immunoSEQ multiplex PCR; the TCRdb copy retains only in-frame clones and omits some. The table lists about 78,000 clones, approximately 91% of them singletons, with 2.5% to 3% in the top ten. Sequencing was carried out using peripheral blood. The receptors come from a man between 65 and 80 years old with active or convalescent COVID-19. Each CDR3 is given with its conserved first and last residue. Fields, in order: J gene, D gene, clone size, CDR3 length, V gene, CDR3 protein, CDR3 DNA. D genes are given only for firm matches. Clone size, where shown, is once, few, many, or a class for clones that have expanded.

j_call: TRBJ2-5; d_call: TRBD2; clone_size: .; cdr3_length: 16; v_call: TRBV30; cdr3_aa: CAWSLAGAGGRETQYF; cdr3_nt: TGTGCCTGGAGTCTAGCGGGGGCGGGGGGCCGAGAGACCCAGTACTTC
j_call: TRBJ2-3; d_call: .; clone_size: .; cdr3_length: 14; v_call: TRBV10-3; cdr3_aa: CATQSRDFTDTQYF; cdr3_nt: TGTGCCACTCAATCGCGTGACTTCACAGATACGCAGTATTTT
j_call: TRBJ2-7; d_call: TRBD1; clone_size: .; cdr3_length: 14; v_call: TRBV5-1; cdr3_aa: CASSSTGTAYEQYF; cdr3_nt: TGCGCCAGCAGCTCGACAGGGACAGCCTACGAGCAGTACTTC
j_call: TRBJ2-3; d_call: .; clone_size: .; cdr3_length: 13; v_call: TRBV29-1; cdr3_aa: CSVGGVSTDTQYF; cdr3_nt: TGCAGCGTTGGGGGGGTTAGCACAGATACGCAGTATTTT
j_call: TRBJ2-1; d_call: .; clone_size: .; cdr3_length: 16; v_call: TRBV19; cdr3_aa: CASSIGPARSYNEQFF; cdr3_nt: TGTGCCAGTAGTATTGGGCCGGCACGCTCCTACAATGAGCAGTTCTTC
j_call: TRBJ1-1; d_call: .; clone_size: .; cdr3_length: 13; v_call: TRBV11-2; cdr3_aa: CASSLAGGTEAFF; cdr3_nt: TGTGCCAGCAGCTTAGCGGGGGGGACTGAAGCTTTCTTT
j_call: TRBJ2-6; d_call: .; clone_size: once; cdr3_length: 18; v_call: TRBV9; cdr3_aa: CASSSRGAGLSGANVLTF; cdr3_nt: TGTGCCAGCAGCTCCCGTGGGGCAGGCCTCTCTGGGGCCAACGTCCTGACTTTC
j_call: TRBJ2-7; d_call: TRBD2; clone_size: .; cdr3_length: 14; v_call: TRBV30; cdr3_aa: CAWRVPGGSYEQYF; cdr3_nt: TGTGCCTGGAGGGTTCCGGGGGGATCCTACGAGCAGTACTTC
j_call: TRBJ2-7; d_call: TRBD1; clone_size: .; cdr3_length: 16; v_call: TRBV6-5; cdr3_aa: CASSYLGVGRGYEQYF; cdr3_nt: TGTGCCAGCAGTTACTTGGGTGTTGGCAGGGGGTACGAGCAGTACTTC
j_call: TRBJ2-3; d_call: TRBD1; clone_size: .; cdr3_length: 13; v_call: TRBV6-5; cdr3_aa: CASSLTGADTQYF; cdr3_nt: TGTGCCAGCAGTTTGACAGGGGCAGATACGCAGTATTTT
j_call: TRBJ2-1; d_call: TRBD2; clone_size: .; cdr3_length: 15; v_call: TRBV3-1/TRBV3-2; cdr3_aa: CASSQARGGRNEQFF; cdr3_nt: TGTGCCAGCAGTCAGGCGCGGGGGGGCCGGAATGAGCAGTTCTTC
j_call: TRBJ1-5; d_call: .; clone_size: .; cdr3_length: 15; v_call: TRBV5-1; cdr3_aa: CASSLAGSGNQPQHF; cdr3_nt: TGCGCCAGCAGCTTGGCGGGGAGTGGCAATCAGCCCCAGCATTTT
j_call: TRBJ1-4; d_call: TRBD1; clone_size: .; cdr3_length: 14; v_call: TRBV7-2; cdr3_aa: CASSLEQGNEKLFF; cdr3_nt: TGTGCCAGCAGCTTAGAACAGGGGAATGAAAAACTGTTTTTT
j_call: TRBJ2-3; d_call: TRBD1; clone_size: .; cdr3_length: 16; v_call: TRBV6-6; cdr3_aa: CASTEPDRGSGDTQYF; cdr3_nt: TGTGCCAGCACCGAACCTGACAGGGGGTCGGGAGATACGCAGTATTTT
j_call: TRBJ2-2; d_call: TRBD1; clone_size: .; cdr3_length: 15; v_call: TRBV5-4; cdr3_aa: CASSSRQGPGGELFF; cdr3_nt: TGTGCCAGCAGCTCGAGACAGGGGCCAGGCGGGGAGCTGTTTTTT
j_call: TRBJ2-7; d_call: TRBD1; clone_size: .; cdr3_length: 14; v_call: TRBV7-2; cdr3_aa: CASSTGTDSYEQYF; cdr3_nt: TGTGCCAGCAGCACCGGGACAGACTCCTACGAGCAGTACTTC
j_call: TRBJ2-6; d_call: TRBD2; clone_size: .; cdr3_length: 16; v_call: TRBV19; cdr3_aa: CASRSRGSSGANVLTF; cdr3_nt: TGTGCCAGTAGAAGTCGCGGGAGCTCTGGGGCCAACGTCCTGACTTTC
j_call: TRBJ2-1; d_call: .; clone_size: .; cdr3_length: 17; v_call: TRBV6-1; cdr3_aa: CASSETEGAISYNEQFF; cdr3_nt: TGTGCCAGCAGTGAAACCGAAGGAGCGATCTCCTACAATGAGCAGTTCTTC
j_call: TRBJ1-6; d_call: .; clone_size: .; cdr3_length: 13; v_call: TRBV12-3/TRBV12-4; cdr3_aa: CASSYGGDSPLHF; cdr3_nt: TGTGCCAGCAGTTATGGAGGGGATTCACCCCTCCACTTT
j_call: TRBJ1-6; d_call: TRBD1; clone_size: .; cdr3_length: 16; v_call: TRBV27; cdr3_aa: CASRGTGLSYNSPLHF; cdr3_nt: TGTGCCAGCAGAGGGACAGGGCTCTCCTATAATTCACCCCTCCACTTT
j_call: TRBJ2-1; d_call: .; clone_size: .; cdr3_length: 16; v_call: TRBV5-1; cdr3_aa: CASSPGFGSSYNEQFF; cdr3_nt: TGCGCCAGCAGCCCCGGGTTCGGGAGCTCCTACAATGAGCAGTTCTTC
j_call: TRBJ1-5; d_call: .; clone_size: once; cdr3_length: 15; v_call: TRBV6-5; cdr3_aa: CASIATARDNQPQHF; cdr3_nt: TGTGCCAGCATAGCGACCGCCCGAGACAATCAGCCCCAGCATTTT
j_call: TRBJ2-7; d_call: TRBD2; clone_size: .; cdr3_length: 16; v_call: TRBV2; cdr3_aa: CASSDRTSGRPYEQYF; cdr3_nt: TGTGCCAGCAGTGACCGGACTAGCGGGAGACCCTACGAGCAGTACTTC
j_call: TRBJ1-1; d_call: .; clone_size: .; cdr3_length: 13; v_call: TRBV6-5; cdr3_aa: CASMFRGNTEAFF; cdr3_nt: TGTGCCAGCATGTTCAGGGGGAACACTGAAGCTTTCTTT
j_call: TRBJ2-7; d_call: .; clone_size: .; cdr3_length: 12; v_call: TRBV29-1; cdr3_aa: CSVGGASYEQYF; cdr3_nt: TGCAGCGTTGGCGGGGCGTCCTACGAGCAGTACTTC
j_call: TRBJ2-7; d_call: TRBD2; clone_size: .; cdr3_length: 14; v_call: TRBV6-5; cdr3_aa: CASSRAGGGHEQYF; cdr3_nt: TGTGCCAGCAGTCGGGCGGGGGGCGGCCACGAGCAGTACTTC
j_call: TRBJ2-1; d_call: TRBD2; clone_size: .; cdr3_length: 15; v_call: TRBV5-5; cdr3_aa: CASSLGLATPAEQFF; cdr3_nt: TGTGCCAGCAGCTTGGGACTAGCAACCCCGGCCGAGCAGTTCTTC
j_call: TRBJ2-2; d_call: .; clone_size: .; cdr3_length: 15; v_call: TRBV11-2; cdr3_aa: CASSATRSHGGELFF; cdr3_nt: TGTGCCAGCAGCGCCACTAGGAGCCATGGCGGGGAGCTGTTTTTT
j_call: TRBJ2-3; d_call: .; clone_size: .; cdr3_length: 14; v_call: TRBV4-1; cdr3_aa: CASSRDIFTDTQYF; cdr3_nt: TGCGCCAGCAGCCGGGACATCTTCACAGATACGCAGTATTTT
j_call: TRBJ1-1; d_call: TRBD1; clone_size: few; cdr3_length: 16; v_call: TRBV7-9; cdr3_aa: CASSMPGQGMNTEAFF; cdr3_nt: TGTGCCAGCAGCATGCCGGGACAGGGAATGAACACTGAAGCTTTCTTT
j_call: TRBJ1-5; d_call: .; clone_size: .; cdr3_length: 13; v_call: TRBV21-1; cdr3_aa: CASAQICNQPQHF; cdr3_nt: TGTGCCAGCGCACAGATCTGCAATCAGCCCCAGCATTTT
j_call: TRBJ1-5; d_call: .; clone_size: few; cdr3_length: 14; v_call: TRBV18; cdr3_aa: CASSQGNSNQPQHF; cdr3_nt: TGTGCCAGCTCGCAGGGGAATAGCAATCAGCCCCAGCATTTT
j_call: TRBJ1-4; d_call: .; clone_size: .; cdr3_length: 13; v_call: TRBV6-2/TRBV6-3; cdr3_aa: CASSFRSNEKLFF; cdr3_nt: TGTGCCAGCAGTTTTCGGTCAAATGAAAAACTGTTTTTT
j_call: TRBJ1-2; d_call: .; clone_size: .; cdr3_length: 12; v_call: TRBV19; cdr3_aa: CASAAANYGYTF; cdr3_nt: TGTGCCAGTGCGGCAGCTAACTATGGCTACACCTTC
j_call: TRBJ2-3; d_call: .; clone_size: .; cdr3_length: 15; v_call: TRBV6-5; cdr3_aa: CASTDGWGSTDTQYF; cdr3_nt: TGTGCCAGCACCGACGGGTGGGGCTCCACAGATACGCAGTATTTT
j_call: TRBJ2-1; d_call: TRBD2; clone_size: .; cdr3_length: 15; v_call: TRBV5-1; cdr3_aa: CASSRELAGGREQFF; cdr3_nt: TGCGCCAGCAGCCGGGAACTAGCGGGGGGGCGTGAGCAGTTCTTC
j_call: TRBJ2-2; d_call: .; clone_size: once; cdr3_length: 13; v_call: TRBV5-1; cdr3_aa: CASSLKFTGELFF; cdr3_nt: TGCGCCAGCAGCCTTAAATTCACCGGGGAGCTGTTTTTT
j_call: TRBJ1-5; d_call: .; clone_size: .; cdr3_length: 16; v_call: TRBV6-5; cdr3_aa: CASSYSSRAGNQPQHF; cdr3_nt: TGTGCCAGCAGTTACTCAAGCAGGGCGGGCAATCAGCCCCAGCATTTT
j_call: TRBJ2-3; d_call: TRBD1; clone_size: .; cdr3_length: 13; v_call: TRBV5-1; cdr3_aa: CASSLDRDRVSYF; cdr3_nt: TGCGCCAGCAGCTTGGATCGGGACAGGGTATCGTATTTT
j_call: TRBJ2-7; d_call: TRBD2; clone_size: .; cdr3_length: 16; v_call: TRBV5-1; cdr3_aa: CASSLAQTSGTYEQYF; cdr3_nt: TGCGCCAGCAGCTTGGCCCAGACTAGCGGGACCTACGAGCAGTACTTC